This TCR beta chain was observed in a study of T cells after yellow fever vaccination (dated by TCRdb to the late 2010s). A note on the overall study: The SMART-Seq v4 Ultra Low Input RNA kit was used to prepare libraries from fractions with low cell numbers. Blood was collected at multiple timepoints before and after primary and secondary immunization, and bulk PBMC replicates and cell subsets were isolated. The cohort comprised two healthy male donors, one aged 18 to 30 and one aged 30 to 39 years. To track T-cell clones before and after primary and booster YFV17D yellow fever vaccination, bulk TCR alpha and beta repertoires were sequenced longitudinally. Points the paper makes about the study in general: Because the study included only two donors, the extent to which the findings can be generalized is limited. The secondary T-cell response was found to be weaker but faster than the primary response, with a peak reached on day 5 rather than on day 15. Computational filtering was required because FACS-sorted repertoires could contain abundant contaminating clonotypes from the bulk population. After the booster, most of the clones that had expanded following primary vaccination were detected again (roughly 97% of CD4 and more than 85% of CD8), which suggests that memory was broadly maintained. A small share of clonotypes was detected in both CD4 and CD8 compartments, with the overlap likely arising from convergent recombination.

TCR cDNA was made using 5'RACE template switching, a step that added a universal primer site and unique molecular identifiers. Priming of cDNA synthesis was performed from both the TCR alpha and TCR beta constant segments. Library amplification used two PCR steps, and the second PCR step added sample barcodes and sequencing adapters. Libraries were sequenced on Illumina HiSeq 2500 (2x100 bp) or NovaSeq (2x150 bp). The paper's data handling went like this. Demultiplexing of reads and collapsing into UMI consensus sequences were performed with MIGEC, and V(D)J alignment was carried out with MiXCR. Vaccine-responding clonotypes were defined with edgeR using replicate PBMC samples, requiring FDR below 0.01 and a log2 fold change above 5 up to day 15. CD4 or CD8 identity was assigned to each bulk clonotype according to whether the clonotype was present at higher abundance in the sequenced CD4 repertoire or the sequenced CD8 repertoire. The public reads were reprocessed in TCRdb via fastp at Q25 and MiXCR, keeping in-frame beta chains. Rows matching on CDR3 protein sequence are summarized as one entry with the most common DNA and genes. These V and J calls originate from TCRdb's pipeline instead of the authors' own analysis. Across this sample there are around 46,000 distinct CDR3 sequences, with 7.4% seen only once. The leading ten clones occupy roughly 27% of the sample.

The treatment or condition label of this sample denotes: live attenuated yellow fever vaccine strain. A standard Ficoll-Paque protocol was used to isolate PBMCs from peripheral blood. CD4 and CD8 T-cell fractions were isolated with Dynabeads CD4 and CD8 positive selection kits. TriZol was used to extract RNA from bulk PBMCs, from CD4 and CD8 fractions, and from dextramer-positive and dextramer-negative fractions. There are many counts of this clonotype. It has no known antigen specificity. The input lacks base qualities; no much larger clone sits a single base away. Including the terminal cysteine and phenylalanine, the CDR3 comprises 14 residues. Only the CDR3 DNA is retained, 42 bases long and in frame from the first base. Deletion took 3 bases off V and 0 bases off J, with a span of 6 bases between the germline ends.

The receptor chain draws on TRBV12-3 or TRBV12-4 and TRBJ2-1; too little of a D gene remains to name it. This sequence originates from a man aged 18 to 30 who received the YFV17D yellow fever vaccine. The specimen was CD8+ T cells sorted from PBMCs, collected approximately 15 days after the first yellow fever vaccination. The CDR3: CASSFLGSYNEQFF. Read as DNA, the sequence is TGTGCCAGCAGTTTTTTAGGCTCCTACAATGAGCAGTTCTTC.